This TCR beta chain was sequenced during a study of human T cells and chemical hapten exposure. Unique molecular identifiers were attached to individual cDNA molecules during library preparation. TCRdb re-analysed the RACE reads in MiXCR, keeping a single row per CDR3 protein. This sample has about 380,000 distinct CDR3 sequences, with around 4.8% found just once. The time point was: patch test 1, 2 weeks after DPC sensitization. Treatment noted: therapeutic diphenylcyclopropenone sensitization with weekly scalp DPC. The ends were cut back, 1 base at V and 4 bases at J, with 2 bases in the middle. The length of the CDR3 is 13 residues. The germline CDR1 and CDR2 sequences are PRHDT and FYEKMQ (reference sequence). Notes on the study in general: While controls formed fewer of them, expanded TCRs formed significantly more large CDR3 similarity clusters. DPC sensitization did not alter TCRs above 1 in 1000 frequency. PT1 expanded TCR counts correlated positively with patch test score.

This clonotype was detected many times. What it binds is not known. The TCR comes from a woman in her 50s with alopecia areata. Some clones in this sample may be carry-over from other donors' samples. The chain combines TRBV13 with TRBJ1-6; no clear D. The sequences come from whole blood, collected in connection with sensitization to the hapten diphenylcyclopropenone (DPC). In nucleotides, the CDR3 is TGTGCCAGCAGCTTAGATTATAATTCACCCCTCCACTTT. Translation gives CASSLDYNSPLHF.